The T cell receptor (beta chain) described here comes from a study of OX40 agonist ivuxolimab in advanced cancers. As for the study in general: Ivuxolimab is a fully human IgG2 antibody that activates OX40 (CD134). Partial responses were achieved by three patients: one hepatocellular carcinoma, two cutaneous melanoma.

The CDR3 consists of 13 residues. Trimming at V came to 2 bases and at J to 3 bases, leaving 2 bases not matched to a gene. Germline CDR1 reads GTSNPN; CDR2 reads SVGIG (reference sequence). Note on this clone: What it binds is unknown.

The assay was immunoSEQ multiplex PCR, and TCRdb's table has in-frame clones only and misses some. The table lists roughly 56,000 clones, 80% to 85% of them singletons, with approximately 4.4% in the top ten. Study results and limitations: Mean expanded clone counts were higher in CD8+ than CD4+ T cells. What antigens the expanded peripheral T cells recognized was never established.

This sequence joins TRBV30 and TRBJ1-2; 8 bases align to TRBD1. This specimen consisted of CD4+ or CD8+ T cells sorted from blood, obtained in a trial of the OX40 agonist ivuxolimab. This TCR derives from an adult with an advanced solid tumor such as melanoma, head and neck, liver or kidney cancer. CDR3 coding DNA: TGTGCCTGGAGTACAGGGGGGTACTATGGCTACACCTTC. This translates into CAWSTGGYYGYTF.